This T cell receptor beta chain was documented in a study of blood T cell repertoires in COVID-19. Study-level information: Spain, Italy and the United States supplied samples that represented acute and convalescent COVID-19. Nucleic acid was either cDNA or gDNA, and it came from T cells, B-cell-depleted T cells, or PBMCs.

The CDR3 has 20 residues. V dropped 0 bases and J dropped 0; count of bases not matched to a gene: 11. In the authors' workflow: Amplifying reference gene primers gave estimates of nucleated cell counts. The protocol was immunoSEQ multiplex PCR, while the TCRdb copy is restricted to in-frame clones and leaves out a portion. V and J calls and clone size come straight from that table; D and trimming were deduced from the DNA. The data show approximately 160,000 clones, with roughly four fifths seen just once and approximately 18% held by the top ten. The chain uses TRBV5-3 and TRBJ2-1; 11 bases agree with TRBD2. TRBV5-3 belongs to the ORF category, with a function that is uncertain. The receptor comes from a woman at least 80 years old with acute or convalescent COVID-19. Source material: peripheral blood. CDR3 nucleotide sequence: TGTGCCAGAAGCTTGGTCACCCCTAGCGGGGGGCCTAGCTCCTACAATGAGCAGTTCTTC. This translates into CARSLVTPSGGPSSYNEQFF.